This T cell receptor (beta chain) comes out of a study of T-cell reconstitution after alpha-beta-depleted transplantation in children (dated by TCRdb to 2015 to 2016). Concerning the study at large: T-cell immune reconstitution after TCRalphabeta/CD19-depleted allogeneic hematopoietic cell transplantation in children was quantitatively tracked in the study by means of TCR repertoire profiling.

Taken with the paper, the label for treatment or condition translates to: allogeneic hematopoietic cell transplantation with graft depleted of TCRalphabeta T cells and CD19 B cells. The transplant recipients were children given TCRalphabeta/CD19-depleted allogeneic hematopoietic cell grafts. Counted from cysteine to phenylalanine, this CDR3 has 16 amino acids. Only the CDR3 region is kept as DNA, spanning 48 bases read in frame from base 1. V and J are trimmed by 4 bases and 0 bases, and the gene matches miss 8 bases of the junction. Via the germline V gene, CDR1 is SGHRS and CDR2 YFSETQ. Library preparation used PCR. Sequenced using an Illumina HiSeq 2500. Molecular barcoding was employed in the preparation of TCR libraries, with unique molecular identifiers being used to normalize TCRbeta repertoire quantification. TCRdb took the public reads, trimmed them with fastp at Q25, ran MiXCR for clone calling and kept in-frame beta chains. CDR3 protein sequences are deduplicated, and each keeps its most common genes and DNA. This sample has about 900,000 distinct CDR3 sequences in its table, and about 29% of those were observed once. The ten largest make up about 28% of the sample.

What the authors observed across the whole study: Over subsequent months, a decline in hyperexpanded clone frequencies was noted, and after one year, T-cell counts and TCRbeta diversity were mostly ascribed to newly produced T cells. About two months after transplant, the apparently early recovery of alphabetaT-cell counts reportedly depended on just several hundred clones that had expanded rapidly and came from non-depleted graft cells. The high TCRbeta diversity at day 60 in some patients was ascribed to recipient T cells and intrathymic progenitors that had survived conditioning.

A remark on this clonotype: Which antigen it targets is not known. No qualities accompany the bases; no much larger clone lies one base away.

The rearrangement joined TRBV5-1 to TRBJ2-7, with 9 bases matching TRBD2. The sample here was PBMCs, mostly from graft donor cells, taken 360 days after TCRalphabeta/CD19-depleted stem cell transplant. This TCR came from a boy under two years old who had a stem cell transplant for SCID, so the T cells may come from the graft donor. CDR3 loop: CASSGRAGGISYEQYF. The base sequence is TGCGCCAGCAGCGGTAGAGCGGGGGGCATCTCCTACGAGCAGTACTTC.